This TCR beta chain appears in the sequencing data of a study of cytomegalovirus exposure and HLA in healthy donors. This CDR3 region has 15 residues. Per germline, CDR1 SEHNR and CDR2 FQNEAQ (reference sequence). V lost 5 bases and J 7 bases, leaving 20 bases between the germline ends. The primer mix had 60 Vbeta and 13 Jbeta primers. The assay was immunoSEQ multiplex PCR, and TCRdb's table has in-frame clones only and misses some. The sample records over 150,000 clones, roughly three quarters being singletons. This receptor was obtained from a male donor in good health and CMV-seronegative. The sequenced sample consisted of PBMCs. The gene calls are TRBV7-9 and TRBJ1-1; weak D call: TRBD1 (6 bases). CDR3 protein: CASSPGQGPVFEAFF. The DNA of the CDR3 is TGTGCCAGCAGCCCAGGGCAGGGGCCTGTCTTTGAAGCTTTCTTT. The full variable domain, with the rest looked up from reference TRBV7-9 and TRBJ1-1, is DTGVSQNPRHKITKRGQNVTFRCDPISEHNRLYWYRQTLGQGPEFLTYFQNEAQLEKSRLLSDRFSAERPKGSFSTLEIQRTEQGDSAMYLCASSPGQGPVFEAFFGQGTRLTVV.